This T cell receptor (beta chain) was profiled in a study of blood T cells in healthy people across ages. This clonotype was recorded once. Combining a sample-barcoded 5' primer with a J-beta primer mix, a second PCR ran for roughly 7 to 11 cycles. There were at least 3 million CDR3-containing paired-end reads obtained from each sample. Via MiXCR, TCRdb re-called the 5' RACE reads, giving one row per CDR3 protein. The data contain fewer than 950,000 distinct CDR3 sequences, 35% to 40% of them singletons. The CDR3 contains 14 residues. In germline, CDR1 is MNHNS, CDR2 SASEGT. Trimming took 6 bases from V and 1 from J, leaving 12 bases between them. Those donating, healthy Caucasian individuals from Russia, were aged roughly 6 to 95.

The TCR was taken from a man between 18 and 35 years old in good health. The chain couples TRBV6-1 to TRBJ2-5; D ambiguous. What was sequenced was blood. DNA for the CDR3: TGTGCCAGCAGGGAACCAGGCCTCCAAGAGACCCAGTACTTC. Its protein is CASREPGLQETQYF.